Listed below are T cell receptor beta chains from one sample, sequenced in a study of shared clonotypes between healthy human individuals. Libraries were prepared by immunoSEQ multiplex PCR; TCRdb keeps only in-frame clonotypes and omits some of them. The sample has approximately 1,500,000 clones; 95% to 99% are singletons. The source material was naive CD4+ T cells sorted from blood. These receptors all come from a man aged 25-40 years in good health. Each CDR3 is given without its conserved first and last residue.

CDR3	length	V
ATSRDGLALTDTQY	14	TRBV15
ASSPQGRTQETQY	13	TRBV7-6
ATKRTVQAKNIQY	13	TRBV6-6
ASSPVGTYQETQY	13	TRBV27
ASSPRASGEKLF	12	TRBV18
ASSRRPMNTGELF	13	TRBV6-5
ASSLLAGHLYGYT	13	TRBV7-9
ASSYTARGAGETQY	14	TRBV6-6
ASSLTGSGVGLF	12	TRBV5-6
AWTKYVTDTQY	11	TRBV30
ASSSRRDRATGEQY	14	TRBV7-9
ASSLGGSGEETQY	13	TRBV5-1
ASSTEGASNYGYT	13	TRBV18
ASSQTGTGDYEQY	13	TRBV4-1
SVRERTSTDTQY	12	TRBV29-1
ASNAGVDTGELF	12	TRBV19
ASTESPATDTQY	12	TRBV28
ASSGQGAKGYT	11	TRBV28
ASSLGVASSNQPQH	14	TRBV5-1
SVRDRRTYNEQF	12	TRBV29-1
ASSPWTVKPRSQETQY	16	TRBV18
ASDDVSNQPQH	11	TRBV2